This T cell receptor (beta chain) was sequenced during a study of cytomegalovirus exposure and HLA in healthy donors. Overall study findings and caveats: That first-cohort TCR clusters tended to co-occur in the roughly 120 validation repertoires was found in a later analysis.

The donors were members of the validation cohort comprising about 130 subjects, separate from the roughly 670-subject first cohort. In regard to this clone: Its target is unknown.

The CDR3 loop spans 17 amino acids. With V trimmed by 2 bases and J by 7 bases, 15 bases remained unmatched. Germline loops: CDR1 SGHRS, CDR2 YFSETQ. The protocol was immunoSEQ multiplex PCR, while the TCRdb copy is restricted to in-frame clones and leaves out a portion. The sample yields roughly 95,000 clones, roughly 85% seen once. The J gene is TRBJ2-3, the V gene TRBV5-1; the match to TRBD2 covers 8 bases. The TCR sequence derives from a man younger than 35 in good health and CMV-seropositive. The sample taken for sequencing was PBMCs. Written as DNA, the CDR3 is TGCGCCAGCAGCTTCGACTTACCGGGACTAGGAGTAAATACGCAGTATTTT. This encodes CASSFDLPGLGVNTQYF.